The clone carrying this T cell receptor beta chain has a count of ten or more. Its specificity is unknown. Over 170 million TCR-beta sequences from 15-18 subjects came out of each sequencing run. TCRdb re-analysed the 5' RACE reads in MiXCR, keeping a single row per CDR3 protein. Found here are nearly 45,000 distinct CDR3 sequences, approximately 21% of them singletons; the top ten hold approximately 4.3%. The data stem from a study of neurological immune-mediated disorders. Trimming removed 6 bases from V and 2 bases from J; junction bases left unmatched: 3. CDR3 length equals 15 residues. Germline-derived CDR1 and CDR2 are SNHLY and FYNNEI. Time point in this sample: technical triplicate 3. The unsorted libraries were produced from 2 million PBMCs held at -80 C. Study-wide results and caveats: HTLV-1-associated myelopathy led in TCR clonal expansion, while multiple sclerosis ranked lowest, below healthy controls. None of the CDR3 amino acid sequences of expanded clones recurred across subjects, suggesting private repertoires in all groups.

The sequenced sample was PBMCs. The chain couples TRBV2 to TRBJ2-1; 11 bases match TRBD1. This TCR was sampled from a man in his 60s with HTLV-1-associated myelopathy (HAM/TSP). This CDR3 is CASRLGQGAYNEQFF. For the CDR3, the DNA is TGTGCCAGCAGGCTGGGACAGGGGGCCTACAATGAGCAGTTCTTC.